This entry lists 10 T cell receptor beta chains sequenced from one sample in a study of blood T cell repertoires in COVID-19. Libraries were prepared by immunoSEQ multiplex PCR; TCRdb keeps only in-frame clonotypes and omits some of them. Of under 250,000 clones in the sample, about nine tenths were seen once. The sequencing sample was made of peripheral blood. These receptors all come from a man under 40 with COVID-19, enrolled during active disease.

This clone has only a few counts. The rearrangement joins TRBV4-1 to TRBJ2-6; 10 bases match TRBD1. The CDR3 runs 17 residues. The germline gives CDR1 MGHRA, CDR2 YSYEKL. Trimming at V came to 4 bases and at J to 4 bases, leaving 7 bases not matched to a gene. The CDR3 DNA reads TGCGCCAGCAGCCGGCTGACAGGGGGCTTCGGGGCCAACGTCCTGACTTTC. Its translation: CASSRLTGGFGANVLTF.

The chain joins TRBV19 to TRBJ1-2; D call uncertain. Trimming removed 6 bases from V and 5 bases from J, with 13 bases in between. The V gene's germline CDR1 is LNHDA and CDR2 SQIVND (reference sequence). This CDR3 has 13 residues. The CDR3 reads CASRKQSPYGYTF. The DNA of the CDR3 is TGTGCCAGTAGAAAACAGAGCCCGTATGGCTACACCTTC.

V is TRBV11-2 and J is TRBJ2-1; 12 positions agree with TRBD2. The germline CDR1 and CDR2 sequences are SGHAT and FQNNGV. Trimming removed 4 bases from V and 9 bases from J; junction bases left unmatched: 4. The CDR3 contains 14 residues. This CDR3 reads CASSSLAGGGEQFF. DNA for the CDR3: TGTGCCAGCAGCTCCCTAGCGGGGGGGGGTGAGCAGTTCTTC.

V usage is TRBV27 and J usage is TRBJ1-1; D not certain. The CDR3 runs 12 residues. Germline values: CDR1 MNHEY, CDR2 SMNVEV (reference sequence). Trimming took 3 bases from V and 6 from J, leaving 8 bases between them. The CDR3 loop reads CASSFPGSEAFF. The CDR3 nucleotides read TGTGCCAGCAGTTTCCCCGGGTCTGAAGCTTTCTTT.

J is TRBJ1-2 and V is TRBV12-5; D gene ambiguous. Per the germline V gene, CDR1 is LGHNT and CDR2 is FRNRAP. Trimming removed 7 bases from V and 8 bases from J, with 14 bases in between. The CDR3 has 12 residues. The CDR3 is CASARGLGGYTF. CDR3 coding DNA: TGTGCTAGTGCCCGCGGGCTAGGGGGCTACACCTTC.

V gene TRBV2 combines with J gene TRBJ2-4, with 15 bases lining up with TRBD2. J was trimmed by 0 bases and V by 8 bases; bases with no gene match: 5. The CDR3 covers 17 residues. Germline CDR1 SNHLY, CDR2 FYNNEI. CDR3 DNA sequence: TGTGCCAGCGCCGGGACTAGCGGGGGGCTAGCCAAAAACATTCAGTACTTC. Translated: CASAGTSGGLAKNIQYF.

The chain combines TRBV7-9 with TRBJ1-3, with D hard to call. The CDR3 sequence is 16 residues long. Germline CDR1 SEHNR, CDR2 FQNEAQ (reference sequence). V lost 2 bases to trimming and J lost 0 bases, with 11 bases between them. The CDR3 region is CASSLNPLASGNTIYF. DNA of the CDR3: TGTGCCAGCAGCTTAAACCCACTTGCCTCTGGAAACACCATATATTTT.

The chain carries TRBV2 and TRBJ1-1; TRBD1 might be the D (6 bases). Per germline, CDR1 SNHLY and CDR2 FYNNEI. V dropped 7 bases and J dropped 4 bases, with 10 bases sitting between them. The CDR3 runs 12 residues. The CDR3 here is CASTKGVTEAFF. DNA for the CDR3: TGTGCCAGCACTAAGGGGGTCACTGAAGCTTTCTTT.

This clone was counted once. The chain has TRBV9 and TRBJ1-1, with D possibly TRBD1 on 5 matching bases. The CDR3 runs to 16 residues. The ends were cut back, 0 bases at V and 2 bases at J, with 14 bases in the middle. Germline V gives CDR1 SGDLS, CDR2 YYNGEE. This chain's CDR3 is CASSVAPKGTNTEAFF. As DNA, the CDR3 is TGTGCCAGCAGCGTAGCCCCTAAGGGGACTAACACTGAAGCTTTCTTT.

In the case of this clone: Other DNA sequences in the same sample also yield this CDR3. The CDR3 coding sequence is TGCGCCAGCAGCCCGGGACAGAGAAATTCACCCCTCCACTTT. It specifies CASSPGQRNSPLHF. J is TRBJ1-6 and V is TRBV5-1; the match to TRBD1 covers 7 bases. Trimming cost V 4 bases and J 7 bases; bases outside gene matches: 5. The CDR3 runs 14 residues. Germline values: CDR1 SGHRS, CDR2 YFSETQ.